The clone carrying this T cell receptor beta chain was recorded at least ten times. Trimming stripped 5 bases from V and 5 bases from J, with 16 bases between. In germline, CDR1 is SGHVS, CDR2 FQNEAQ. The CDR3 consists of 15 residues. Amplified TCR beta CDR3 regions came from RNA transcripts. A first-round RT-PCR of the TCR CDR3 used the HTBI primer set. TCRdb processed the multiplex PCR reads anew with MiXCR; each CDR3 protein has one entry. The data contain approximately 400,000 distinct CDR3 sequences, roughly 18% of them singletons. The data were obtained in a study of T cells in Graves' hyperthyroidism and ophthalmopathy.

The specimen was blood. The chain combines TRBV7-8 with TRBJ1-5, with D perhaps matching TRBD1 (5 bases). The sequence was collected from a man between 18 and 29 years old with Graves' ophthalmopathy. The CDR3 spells CASSPWGSGHQPQHF. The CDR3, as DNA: TGTGCCAGCAGCCCCTGGGGGTCCGGACATCAGCCCCAGCATTTT.